A selection of T cell receptor beta chains follows, all from one sample in a study of shared T cell receptors in the human thymus. The table came from immunoSEQ multiplex PCR; TCRdb's copy has only in-frame clones and leaves some out. The sample comprises hundreds of thousands of clones, about 87% of which are singletons, and 0.0094% rests with the top ten. The same sample was also used in a study of human thymus T cells.

The sequencing sample was made of thymocytes. These receptors all come from a boy under two years old with a congenital heart defect. The CDR3 runs from the conserved cysteine through the conserved F or W. The order of the fields is V gene, D gene, J gene, clone size, CDR3 protein, CDR3 DNA. The D gene is left open where the match is weak. Rows may omit the clone size; those that give it use once, few, many or a size class.

V: TRBV4-1; D: TRBD2; J: TRBJ2-7; size: NA; CDR3: CASSQVGREDSYEQYF; DNA: TGCGCCAGCAGCCAAGTGGGACGGGAGGACTCCTACGAGCAGTACTTC
V: TRBV5-6; D: TRBD2; J: TRBJ2-1; size: NA; CDR3: CASSLTSGSMNEQFF; DNA: TGTGCCAGCAGCTTGACTAGCGGGAGTATGAATGAGCAGTTCTTC
V: TRBV5-1; D: TRBD1; J: TRBJ1-1; size: NA; CDR3: CASSPRDSRRNTEAFF; DNA: TGCGCCAGCAGCCCTCGGGACAGCCGTCGGAACACTGAAGCTTTCTTT
V: TRBV25-1; D: NA; J: TRBJ2-7; size: NA; CDR3: CASSGCRDEQYF; DNA: TGTGCCAGCAGTGGTTGCCGAGACGAGCAGTACTTC
V: TRBV5-1; D: TRBD1; J: TRBJ2-6; size: NA; CDR3: CASSFQQGGSGANVLTF; DNA: TGCGCCAGCAGCTTTCAACAGGGGGGCTCTGGGGCCAACGTCCTGACTTTC
V: TRBV28; D: TRBD1; J: TRBJ1-5; size: NA; CDR3: CASSSPGQGICNQPQHF; DNA: TGTGCCAGCAGTTCCCCCGGACAGGGGATTTGCAATCAGCCCCAGCATTTT
V: TRBV5-1; D: TRBD2; J: TRBJ2-3; size: NA; CDR3: CASSFPHTSGETDTQYF; DNA: TGCGCCAGCAGCTTCCCGCATACTAGCGGGGAGACAGATACGCAGTATTTT
V: TRBV7-9; D: NA; J: TRBJ2-3; size: NA; CDR3: CAWGLGDTQYF; DNA: TGTGCCTGGGGACTGGGGGATACGCAGTATTTT
V: TRBV11-2; D: NA; J: TRBJ1-2; size: NA; CDR3: CASSLDRPGEDYGYTF; DNA: TGTGCCAGCAGCTTAGATCGCCCAGGGGAAGACTATGGCTACACCTTC
V: TRBV28; D: NA; J: TRBJ2-6; size: once; CDR3: CASSLGPLPGTPAGANVLTF; DNA: TGTGCCAGCAGTTTGGGCCCACTTCCAGGAACCCCCGCTGGGGCCAACGTCCTGACTTTC
V: TRBV12-5; D: TRBD2; J: TRBJ2-7; size: NA; CDR3: CASKPSGLYEQYF; DNA: TGTGCTAGTAAACCTAGCGGTTTATACGAGCAGTACTTC
V: TRBV2; D: TRBD2; J: TRBJ2-2; size: once; CDR3: CASSELAGGPTGELFF; DNA: TGTGCCAGCAGTGAATTAGCGGGGGGGCCCACCGGGGAGCTGTTTTTT
V: TRBV11-2; D: NA; J: TRBJ2-3; size: NA; CDR3: CASSLRRQGPDTQYF; DNA: TGTGCCAGCAGCTTACGCCGGCAGGGCCCAGATACGCAGTATTTT
V: TRBV15; D: NA; J: TRBJ1-4; size: NA; CDR3: CATSVQGPATNEKLFF; DNA: TGTGCCACCAGCGTCCAGGGCCCTGCAACTAATGAAAAACTGTTTTTT
V: TRBV5-1; D: NA; J: TRBJ2-2; size: NA; CDR3: CASSLKPAMTLTTNTGELFF; DNA: TGCGCCAGCAGCTTGAAGCCTGCCATGACTCTCACCACGAACACCGGGGAGCTGTTTTTT
V: TRBV28; D: TRBD1; J: TRBJ2-7; size: NA; CDR3: CASSQNRGPYEQYF; DNA: TGTGCCAGCAGTCAGAACAGGGGACCCTACGAGCAGTACTTC
V: TRBV4-1; D: TRBD2; J: TRBJ2-1; size: NA; CDR3: CASRSGALSSYNEQFF; DNA: TGCGCCAGCAGAAGCGGGGCCCTTAGCTCCTACAATGAGCAGTTCTTC
V: TRBV11-1; D: TRBD1; J: TRBJ1-1; size: NA; CDR3: CASSKGTVNTEAFF; DNA: TGTGCCAGCAGCAAGGGGACAGTGAACACTGAAGCTTTCTTT
V: TRBV5-6; D: NA; J: TRBJ1-4; size: NA; CDR3: CASSLTLPRADWEGEKLFF; DNA: TGTGCCAGCAGCTTGACCCTCCCCCGGGCGGACTGGGAAGGTGAAAAACTGTTTTTT
V: TRBV1; D: NA; J: TRBJ2-5; size: NA; CDR3: CTSSPPSGVLQETQYF; DNA: TGCACCAGCAGCCCCCCTAGCGGGGTACTACAAGAGACCCAGTACTTC
V: TRBV4-3; D: TRBD1; J: TRBJ2-1; size: few; CDR3: CASSQVKDRYMEQFF; DNA: TGCGCCAGCAGCCAAGTGAAGGACAGGTATATGGAGCAGTTCTTC
V: TRBV25-1; D: NA; J: TRBJ2-1; size: NA; CDR3: CASSENPQVREGNEQFF; DNA: TGTGCCAGCAGTGAAAACCCCCAGGTTCGGGAAGGCAATGAGCAGTTCTTC
V: TRBV29-1; D: TRBD2; J: TRBJ2-3; size: NA; CDR3: CSASPGTSGGFTDTQYF; DNA: TGCAGCGCCAGTCCCGGGACTAGCGGGGGGTTCACAGATACGCAGTATTTT
V: TRBV2; D: TRBD1; J: TRBJ1-1; size: NA; CDR3: CASRAGTGKTEAFF; DNA: TGTGCCAGCAGGGCCGGGACAGGGAAGACTGAAGCTTTCTTT
V: TRBV6-1; D: NA; J: TRBJ1-3; size: NA; CDR3: CASSETGSVWKHLYF; DNA: TGTGCCAGCAGTGAAACAGGGAGCGTCTGGAAACACCTATATTTT
V: TRBV5-1; D: NA; J: TRBJ2-1; size: NA; CDR3: CASSLSSVYEQFF; DNA: TGCGCCAGCAGCCTTTCTAGCGTCTATGAGCAGTTCTTC
V: TRBV27; D: NA; J: TRBJ2-3; size: NA; CDR3: CASSFRRSQTDYTQYF; DNA: TGTGCCAGCAGTTTTCGGCGATCCCAGACTGACTATACGCAGTATTTT
V: TRBV5-4; D: TRBD2; J: TRBJ2-1; size: once; CDR3: CASSLEGGTSVYNEQFF; DNA: TGTGCCAGCAGCTTGGAGGGCGGGACTAGCGTGTACAATGAGCAGTTCTTC
V: TRBV25-1; D: NA; J: TRBJ2-7; size: NA; CDR3: CASSDLYEQYF; DNA: TGTGCCAGCAGTGATTTATACGAGCAGTACTTC
V: TRBV7-9; D: TRBD1; J: TRBJ1-5; size: NA; CDR3: CASSLEVTYRGEDNQPQHF; DNA: TGTGCCAGCAGCTTAGAGGTCACATACAGGGGGGAAGACAATCAGCCCCAGCATTTT
V: TRBV4-1; D: TRBD1; J: TRBJ1-2; size: NA; CDR3: CASSQGTGGVRANYGYTF; DNA: TGCGCCAGCAGCCAGGGGACAGGGGGCGTACGAGCTAACTATGGCTACACCTTC
V: TRBV5-1; D: TRBD1; J: TRBJ1-2; size: NA; CDR3: CASRSDRDYGYTF; DNA: TGCGCCAGCAGAAGTGACAGGGACTATGGCTACACCTTC
V: TRBV5-5; D: TRBD1; J: TRBJ1-1; size: NA; CDR3: CASSPRTGLVGEAFF; DNA: TGTGCCAGCAGCCCGAGGACAGGTTTGGTAGGTGAAGCTTTCTTT
V: TRBV28; D: TRBD2; J: TRBJ2-3; size: NA; CDR3: CASTKREASTDTQYF; DNA: TGTGCCAGCACAAAGCGGGAGGCGAGCACAGATACGCAGTATTTT
V: TRBV9; D: NA; J: TRBJ2-2; size: NA; CDR3: CASSGRENTGELFF; DNA: TGTGCCAGCAGCGGCAGGGAGAACACCGGGGAGCTGTTTTTT
V: TRBV1; D: NA; J: TRBJ2-1; size: once; CDR3: CTSSQDPETSENNEQFF; DNA: TGCACCAGCAGCCAAGATCCTGAGACTAGCGAGAACAATGAGCAGTTCTTC